Listed here is a single T cell receptor (beta chain). The antigen is unknown. Only in-frame clones appear in the TCRdb table, and some are missing; sequencing was by immunoSEQ multiplex PCR. The top ten clones hold over 0.12% of a sample with roughly 2.5 million clones, around nine tenths of them seen once. The data derive from a study of shared clonotypes between healthy human individuals. The overall study: The donor group consisted of two women and three men, aged 18 to 49. Points from the study as a whole: Collection of samples was limited to blood; tissue repertoires likely differ.

J was trimmed by 7 bases and V by 3 bases; bases with no gene match: 12. The germline V gene encodes CDR1 LNHDA and CDR2 SQIVND (reference sequence). This CDR3 contains 16 residues. The chain carries TRBV19 and TRBJ2-1, with 7 positions matching TRBD2. Material: naive CD4+ T cells sorted from blood. Documented subset: CD45RA+ positively selected. This clonotype originated in a young man in good health. The CDR3 DNA is TGTGCCAGTAGTATTACTAGCGCGTACCGTTTAAATGAGCAGTTCTTC. Residues: CASSITSAYRLNEQFF.